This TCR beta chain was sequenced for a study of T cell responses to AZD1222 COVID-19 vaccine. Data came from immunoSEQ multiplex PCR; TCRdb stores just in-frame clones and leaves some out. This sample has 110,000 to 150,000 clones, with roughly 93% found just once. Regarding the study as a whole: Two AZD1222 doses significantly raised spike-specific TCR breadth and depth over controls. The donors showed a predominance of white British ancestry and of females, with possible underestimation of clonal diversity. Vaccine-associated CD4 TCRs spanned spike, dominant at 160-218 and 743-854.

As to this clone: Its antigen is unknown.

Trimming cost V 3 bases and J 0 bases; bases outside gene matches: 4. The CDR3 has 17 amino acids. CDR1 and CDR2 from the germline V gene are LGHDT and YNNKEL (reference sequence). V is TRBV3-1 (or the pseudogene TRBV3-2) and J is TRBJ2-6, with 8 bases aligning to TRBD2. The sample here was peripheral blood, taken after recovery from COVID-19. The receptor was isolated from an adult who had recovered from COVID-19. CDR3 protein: CASSHPGGFSGANVLTF. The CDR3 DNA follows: TGTGCCAGCAGCCACCCGGGAGGGTTCTCTGGGGCCAACGTCCTGACTTTC.